The rows below give T cell receptor beta chains drawn from one sample of a study of cytomegalovirus exposure and HLA in healthy donors. Clones were read by immunoSEQ multiplex PCR, and TCRdb kept only the in-frame ones, dropping some. Of 65,000 or so clones listed, around 90% are singletons. Specimen: PBMCs. These receptors originate from a woman under 30 in good health and CMV-seronegative. Both conserved end residues are part of each CDR3. A D gene is named only where the DNA matches it firmly. Not every row has a clone size; where given, it reads once, few, many or a size class.

cdr3_nt: TGCGCCAGCAGTACCCACGGGACTAGCGTGAACACCGGGGAGCTGTTTTTT; cdr3_aa: CASSTHGTSVNTGELFF; d_call: TRBD2; v_call: TRBV10-2; clone_size: once; j_call: TRBJ2-2
cdr3_nt: TGTGCCAGCAGCTTGGTTCAGGCTAATGAAAAACTGTTTTTT; cdr3_aa: CASSLVQANEKLFF; d_call: -; v_call: TRBV5-5; clone_size: -; j_call: TRBJ1-4
cdr3_nt: TGTGCCAGCAGTCCCCTGACAGGGAGTAAAGATACGCAGTATTTT; cdr3_aa: CASSPLTGSKDTQYF; d_call: TRBD1; v_call: TRBV28; clone_size: -; j_call: TRBJ2-3
cdr3_nt: TGTGCCAGCAGCCCAGGGGGTAATGAAAAACTGTTTTTT; cdr3_aa: CASSPGGNEKLFF; d_call: TRBD1; v_call: TRBV7-9; clone_size: -; j_call: TRBJ1-4
cdr3_nt: TGCGCCAGCAGCGTCGACGGAGGGGACACCGGGGAGCTGTTTTTT; cdr3_aa: CASSVDGGDTGELFF; d_call: -; v_call: TRBV10-2; clone_size: -; j_call: TRBJ2-2
cdr3_nt: TGTGCCAGCACCGGTACAGGGGGCTGGGAGACCCAGTACTTC; cdr3_aa: CASTGTGGWETQYF; d_call: TRBD1; v_call: TRBV7-2; clone_size: -; j_call: TRBJ2-5
cdr3_nt: TGTGCCAGCAGCTCGGGACAGGGGACCCAGCCCCAGCATTTT; cdr3_aa: CASSSGQGTQPQHF; d_call: TRBD1; v_call: TRBV28; clone_size: few; j_call: TRBJ1-5
cdr3_nt: TGTGCCAGCAGCTTATCCCTGAGCTCCTACGAGCAGTACTTC; cdr3_aa: CASSLSLSSYEQYF; d_call: -; v_call: TRBV7-2; clone_size: -; j_call: TRBJ2-7
cdr3_nt: TGTGCCAGCAGCCCAGAGGCTAGCGGGGTCTACGAGCAGTACTTC; cdr3_aa: CASSPEASGVYEQYF; d_call: TRBD2; v_call: TRBV7-3; clone_size: -; j_call: TRBJ2-7
cdr3_nt: TGTGCCAGCTTAGCAGGGGACAATCAGCCCCAGCATTTT; cdr3_aa: CASLAGDNQPQHF; d_call: -; v_call: TRBV6-1; clone_size: once; j_call: TRBJ1-5
cdr3_nt: TGTGCCAGCAGCGGGGCCGAGACAGGGGCCGTCAATGAGCAGTTCTTC; cdr3_aa: CASSGAETGAVNEQFF; d_call: TRBD1; v_call: TRBV27; clone_size: once; j_call: TRBJ2-1
cdr3_nt: TGTGCCAGCAGTTTGAGGACAGGGTATGGCTACACCTTC; cdr3_aa: CASSLRTGYGYTF; d_call: TRBD1; v_call: TRBV6-5; clone_size: -; j_call: TRBJ1-2
cdr3_nt: TGTGCCAGCAGTCGATTCAGGGTTCCCTTAGCCAAAAACATTCAGTACTTC; cdr3_aa: CASSRFRVPLAKNIQYF; d_call: -; v_call: TRBV28; clone_size: -; j_call: TRBJ2-4
cdr3_nt: TGTGCCCAGCGGCTGGGCCTGAACTATGGCTACACCTTC; cdr3_aa: CAQRLGLNYGYTF; d_call: -; v_call: TRBV2; clone_size: -; j_call: TRBJ1-2
cdr3_nt: TGTGCCAGCAGCGGAGGGGGCCGGGGCGATGAGCAGTTCTTC; cdr3_aa: CASSGGGRGDEQFF; d_call: -; v_call: TRBV5-6; clone_size: -; j_call: TRBJ2-1
cdr3_nt: TGTGGGCGTGAGGGCTTGGAAGGAAACACCATATATTTT; cdr3_aa: CGREGLEGNTIYF; d_call: -; v_call: TRBV11-3; clone_size: few; j_call: TRBJ1-3
cdr3_nt: TGCGCCAGCAGCCTGACAGGGCCCCCCGGGGAGCTGTTTTTT; cdr3_aa: CASSLTGPPGELFF; d_call: TRBD1; v_call: TRBV5-1; clone_size: -; j_call: TRBJ2-2
cdr3_nt: TGTGCCAGCAGTACGTACAGGGGAAAGAGAGAGACCCAGTACTTC; cdr3_aa: CASSTYRGKRETQYF; d_call: TRBD1; v_call: TRBV27; clone_size: -; j_call: TRBJ2-5
cdr3_nt: TGTGCCAGCAGGCTATCCGGGACAAAATTCTACGAGCAGTACTTC; cdr3_aa: CASRLSGTKFYEQYF; d_call: -; v_call: TRBV6-6; clone_size: -; j_call: TRBJ2-7
cdr3_nt: TGTGCCAGCAGTTTTAGCGGGGGGGCTAACAATGAGCAGTTCTTC; cdr3_aa: CASSFSGGANNEQFF; d_call: TRBD2; v_call: TRBV11-3; clone_size: -; j_call: TRBJ2-1
cdr3_nt: TGTGCCAGCAGCCTTGTCGGGGAGGCGGAAAACATTCAGTACTTC; cdr3_aa: CASSLVGEAENIQYF; d_call: -; v_call: TRBV5-6; clone_size: -; j_call: TRBJ2-4
cdr3_nt: TGTGCCAGCAGCCGCCAGTGGACTAGCGGTAGCTCCTACAATGAGCAGTTCTTC; cdr3_aa: CASSRQWTSGSSYNEQFF; d_call: TRBD2; v_call: TRBV7-9; clone_size: -; j_call: TRBJ2-1
cdr3_nt: TGTGCCAGCAGTCAACAGGTGCCCCTACCCGGTGAGCAGTTCTTC; cdr3_aa: CASSQQVPLPGEQFF; d_call: -; v_call: TRBV28; clone_size: -; j_call: TRBJ2-1
cdr3_nt: TGTGCCAGCACAACCCCGGGACAAGAGACCCAGTACTTC; cdr3_aa: CASTTPGQETQYF; d_call: -; v_call: TRBV28; clone_size: -; j_call: TRBJ2-5
cdr3_nt: TGTGCCAGTAGTTTGAGGGATTCCTACGAGCAGTACTTC; cdr3_aa: CASSLRDSYEQYF; d_call: -; v_call: TRBV19; clone_size: -; j_call: TRBJ2-7
cdr3_nt: TGCGCCAGCAGGAAGGACTCTACAGATACGCAGTATTTT; cdr3_aa: CASRKDSTDTQYF; d_call: -; v_call: TRBV10-2; clone_size: -; j_call: TRBJ2-3
cdr3_nt: TGTGCCATCAGTGGAACTAGCGGGGCTAGCACAGATACGCAGTATTTT; cdr3_aa: CAISGTSGASTDTQYF; d_call: TRBD2; v_call: TRBV10-3; clone_size: -; j_call: TRBJ2-3
cdr3_nt: TGTGCCAGTAGTAGGCCAGGGCGTACCGAAGCTTTCTTT; cdr3_aa: CASSRPGRTEAFF; d_call: -; v_call: TRBV19; clone_size: -; j_call: TRBJ1-1
cdr3_nt: TGTGCCACCGCCCCGCAGACGGGTTACGAGCAGTACTTC; cdr3_aa: CATAPQTGYEQYF; d_call: -; v_call: TRBV10-3; clone_size: -; j_call: TRBJ2-7
cdr3_nt: TGTGCCAGCAGCCTCCAGGGGGTGGGCGAAAAACTGTTTTTT; cdr3_aa: CASSLQGVGEKLFF; d_call: TRBD1; v_call: TRBV6-6; clone_size: -; j_call: TRBJ1-4
cdr3_nt: TGTGCCAGCAGTGAAGGGGCGGGGGATACGCAGTATTTT; cdr3_aa: CASSEGAGDTQYF; d_call: -; v_call: TRBV6-1; clone_size: -; j_call: TRBJ2-3
cdr3_nt: TGTGCCAGCAGGCAACCCGGGACTCCCTACGAGCAGTACTTC; cdr3_aa: CASRQPGTPYEQYF; d_call: -; v_call: TRBV28; clone_size: -; j_call: TRBJ2-7
cdr3_nt: TGTGCCAGCATTTCCGGACTAGCGGTCAATGAGCAGTTCTTC; cdr3_aa: CASISGLAVNEQFF; d_call: TRBD2; v_call: TRBV2; clone_size: -; j_call: TRBJ2-1
cdr3_nt: TGCAGCGTTGTTACTGGTGAGCAGTTCTTC; cdr3_aa: CSVVTGEQFF; d_call: -; v_call: TRBV29-1; clone_size: -; j_call: TRBJ2-1
cdr3_nt: TGTGCCAGTAGTATGACAGCTAACACTGAAGCTTTCTTT; cdr3_aa: CASSMTANTEAFF; d_call: -; v_call: TRBV19; clone_size: -; j_call: TRBJ1-1
cdr3_nt: TGCGCCAGCAGGTCGGGACAGTCTATTGATGAAGCTTTCTTT; cdr3_aa: CASRSGQSIDEAFF; d_call: TRBD1; v_call: TRBV5-1; clone_size: -; j_call: TRBJ1-1
cdr3_nt: TGCGCCAGCAGCTCCGGGGGGCAGAACAATGAGCAGTTCTTC; cdr3_aa: CASSSGGQNNEQFF; d_call: -; v_call: TRBV5-1; clone_size: -; j_call: TRBJ2-1
cdr3_nt: TGTGCCAGCAGTTACAACAGTTTAAACACTGAAGCTTTCTTT; cdr3_aa: CASSYNSLNTEAFF; d_call: -; v_call: TRBV6-5; clone_size: -; j_call: TRBJ1-1
cdr3_nt: TGTGCCAGCAGTTTTAGGGGTCAAAACATTCAGTACTTC; cdr3_aa: CASSFRGQNIQYF; d_call: -; v_call: TRBV28; clone_size: -; j_call: TRBJ2-4
cdr3_nt: TGCGCCAGCAGCCAAACCGGGACAGGGAATTACGAGCAGTACTTC; cdr3_aa: CASSQTGTGNYEQYF; d_call: TRBD1; v_call: TRBV4-1; clone_size: -; j_call: TRBJ2-7
cdr3_nt: TGTGCCAGCAGCAAAAGCCGATTACGGAGAACTGAAGCTTTCTTT; cdr3_aa: CASSKSRLRRTEAFF; d_call: -; v_call: TRBV5-6; clone_size: -; j_call: TRBJ1-1
cdr3_nt: TGTGCCAGCAGCTTAGTGGCAGGGGGAGAGACCCAGTACTTC; cdr3_aa: CASSLVAGGETQYF; d_call: TRBD1; v_call: TRBV7-2; clone_size: -; j_call: TRBJ2-5
cdr3_nt: TGTGCCAGCAGCCCCAACTACGAGCAGTACTTC; cdr3_aa: CASSPNYEQYF; d_call: -; v_call: TRBV28; clone_size: once; j_call: TRBJ2-7
cdr3_nt: TGTGCCAGCAGCAAACAGGGCGACGGCAATCAGCCCCAGCATTTT; cdr3_aa: CASSKQGDGNQPQHF; d_call: -; v_call: TRBV7-2; clone_size: -; j_call: TRBJ1-5
cdr3_nt: TGTGCCAGCAGCTCGACAGATTATGGGGAGCTGTTTTTT; cdr3_aa: CASSSTDYGELFF; d_call: -; v_call: TRBV7-8; clone_size: -; j_call: TRBJ2-2
cdr3_nt: TGTGCCACGTGGAATTGGCGGGGGGGCGACAATGAGCAGTTCTTC; cdr3_aa: CATWNWRGGDNEQFF; d_call: TRBD2; v_call: TRBV28; clone_size: -; j_call: TRBJ2-1
cdr3_nt: TGTGCCAGCTTGACAAGGAACACTGAAGCTTTCTTT; cdr3_aa: CASLTRNTEAFF; d_call: -; v_call: TRBV27; clone_size: -; j_call: TRBJ1-1
cdr3_nt: TGCGCCAGCAGCTTGGAGGCTAGCGAATCAGATACGCAGTATTTT; cdr3_aa: CASSLEASESDTQYF; d_call: -; v_call: TRBV5-1; clone_size: -; j_call: TRBJ2-3
cdr3_nt: TGTGCCAGCAGAGAAAGACAGGGGATTTCCTACGAGCAGTACTTC; cdr3_aa: CASRERQGISYEQYF; d_call: TRBD1; v_call: TRBV6-5; clone_size: -; j_call: TRBJ2-7
cdr3_nt: TGTGCCATCAGTCCCCTCATGGACAGTGCAGAGACCCAGTACTTC; cdr3_aa: CAISPLMDSAETQYF; d_call: -; v_call: TRBV10-3; clone_size: once; j_call: TRBJ2-5
cdr3_nt: TGTGCCAGCAGCTTAGAGCAGGGGAGGGACACTGAAGCTTTCTTT; cdr3_aa: CASSLEQGRDTEAFF; d_call: -; v_call: TRBV11-3; clone_size: -; j_call: TRBJ1-1
cdr3_nt: TGTGCCAGCAGTCTAGACAGGGGTGGCTACTACGAGCAGTACTTC; cdr3_aa: CASSLDRGGYYEQYF; d_call: TRBD1; v_call: TRBV7-2; clone_size: -; j_call: TRBJ2-7
cdr3_nt: TGCGCCAGCAGCCCCGGCGTGGACAGGGGGCTTTGGAATGAGCAGTTCTTC; cdr3_aa: CASSPGVDRGLWNEQFF; d_call: TRBD1; v_call: TRBV4-1; clone_size: -; j_call: TRBJ2-1
cdr3_nt: TGCAGCGTTGAAGCGCCAGGGGGACTTTTTTCTGAAGCTTTCTTT; cdr3_aa: CSVEAPGGLFSEAFF; d_call: TRBD1; v_call: TRBV29-1; clone_size: -; j_call: TRBJ1-1